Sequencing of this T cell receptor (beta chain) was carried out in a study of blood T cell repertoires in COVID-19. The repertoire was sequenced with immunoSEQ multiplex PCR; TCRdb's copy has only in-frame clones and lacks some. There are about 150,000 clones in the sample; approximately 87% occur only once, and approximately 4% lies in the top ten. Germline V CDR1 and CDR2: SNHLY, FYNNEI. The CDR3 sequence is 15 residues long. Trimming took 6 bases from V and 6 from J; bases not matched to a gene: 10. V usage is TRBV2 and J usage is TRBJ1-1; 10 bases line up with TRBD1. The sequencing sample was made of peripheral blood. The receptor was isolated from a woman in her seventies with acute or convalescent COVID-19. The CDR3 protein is CASRHPGQGRPEAFF. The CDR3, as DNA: TGTGCCAGCAGACATCCGGGACAGGGGCGCCCTGAAGCTTTCTTT.